Sequencing of this T cell receptor (beta chain) was carried out in a study of regulatory T cells in long-lasting Graves disease. The time point here: newly diagnosed GD, antithyroid drugs for less than 3 months. The TCR library was prepared using RNA isolated from PBMCs. Graves' disease diagnoses followed American Thyroid Association guidelines. CDR3 size: 16 residues. V lost 1 base and J lost 3; bases outside the gene matches: 6. Per the germline V gene, CDR1 is SEHNR and CDR2 is FQNEAQ (reference sequence). Arm-PCR of CDR3 regions with iRepertoire HTBI primers generated TCR beta libraries. TCRdb re-called the multiplex PCR reads with MiXCR, one entry per CDR3 protein. The profile covers a few hundred thousand distinct CDR3 sequences, with around 15% appearing a single time and approximately 15% taken by the ten largest. The same sample was also used in a study of T cells in Graves' hyperthyroidism and ophthalmopathy.

This chain links TRBV7-9 with TRBJ2-7; 10 positions agree with TRBD1. The source was peripheral blood mononuclear cells (PBMCs), collected at new diagnosis, from a patient treated with antithyroid drugs. This TCR came from a woman in her 50s with Graves disease. The CDR3 DNA reads TGTGCCAGCAGCTTAGTAGCGGGACAGGGGTACTACGAGCAGTACTTC. It specifies CASSLVAGQGYYEQYF.